This T cell receptor beta chain derives from a study of cytomegalovirus exposure and HLA in healthy donors. The donors (healthy individuals) were bone marrow donors. Study-wide points: Later analysis showed TCR association rates varying by HLA locus, highest for DRB1 and lowest for HLA-C. TCR beta chains numbering approximately 150 were designated cytomegalovirus-associated.

The germline gives CDR1 SGHDT, CDR2 YYEEEE. The length of the CDR3 is 11 residues. Trimming stripped 4 bases from V and 3 bases from J, with 4 bases between. As concerns this clone: The target antigen is unknown.

The PCR made use of 60 Vbeta and 13 Jbeta primers. TCRdb's copy holds only in-frame clones and misses some; the assay was immunoSEQ multiplex PCR. Of around 190,000 clones listed, over 70% are singletons. This TCR was sampled from a man aged 35 to 55 in good health and CMV-seronegative. V gene TRBV5-6 combines with J gene TRBJ2-5; D not resolved. The source material was PBMCs. The CDR3 is CASSIKETQYF. The CDR3 DNA sequence: TGTGCCAGCAGCATCAAAGAGACCCAGTACTTC. Full variable domain (remainder filled in from reference TRBV5-6 and TRBJ2-5): DAGVTQSPTHLIKTRGQQVTLRCSPKSGHDTVSWYQQALGQGPQFIFQYYEEEERQRGNFPDRFSGHQFPNYSSELNVNALLLGDSALYLCASSIKETQYFGPGTRLLVL.